This T cell receptor beta chain is drawn from a study of Graves' ophthalmopathy and Graves' hyperthyroidism. This CDR3 comprises 13 residues. J was trimmed by 4 bases and V by 5 bases; bases with no gene match: 5. The table lists this clonotype with many counts. Hyperthyroidism counted as stable given no ophthalmopathy within 18 months of follow-up. Each hyperthyroidism patient was newly diagnosed, with under 2 months' duration, and aged 18 to 65. Additional autoimmune diseases, uncontrolled infections, pregnancy or lactation disqualified patients. Thyroid ultrasound, orbital computed tomography, TRAb, serum thyroxine and clinical symptoms formed the basis of diagnosis. The TCR beta CDR3 regions underwent amplification from RNA transcripts. The workflow started with a first-round RT-PCR run with HTBI primers and then moved on to a second-round multiplex PCR. TCRdb called the multiplex PCR reads again in MiXCR, with one record for every CDR3 protein. The top ten hold around 7% of the sample, which has roughly 610,000 distinct CDR3 sequences, 20% to 25% seen once.

The sequenced sample consisted of peripheral blood. The chain couples TRBV12-3 or TRBV12-4 to TRBJ2-7; 7 nucleotides align to TRBD1. The sequence came from a woman aged 18-30 years with stable Graves' hyperthyroidism. Some clones in this sample may be carry-over from other donors' samples. The CDR3 DNA is TGTGCCAGCAGTCACAACAGGGGATACGAGCAGTACTTC. Protein sequence: CASSHNRGYEQYF.